What follows are 9 T cell receptor beta chains derived from one specimen sequenced in a study of OX40 agonist ivuxolimab in advanced cancers. The method was immunoSEQ multiplex PCR; TCRdb's version includes in-frame clones alone and lacks a portion of them. The profile covers about 45,000 clones, with almost 90% appearing a single time and 1.1% taken by the ten largest. Sequences were derived from CD4+ or CD8+ T cells sorted from blood, sampled in a trial of the OX40 agonist ivuxolimab. The receptors derive from an adult with an advanced solid tumor such as melanoma, head and neck, liver or kidney cancer.

This clone was picked up a small number of times. The chain employs TRBV10-3 and TRBJ1-5; D not resolved. Trimming removed 8 bases at V and 3 bases at J, with 14 bases between. CDR1 and CDR2 (germline): ENHRY, SYGVKD. The CDR3 has 14 residues. The CDR3 bases are TGTGCCATCGGAGCCGGAAAAAACAATCAGCCCCAGCATTTT. As protein: CAIGAGKNNQPQHF.

The chain carries TRBV29-1 and TRBJ1-2, with a tentative D call TRBD1 (6 bases). The V gene lost 2 bases and the J gene lost 7 bases, with 8 bases spanning the gap. The germline V gene has CDR1 SQVTM and CDR2 ANQGSEA. CDR3 length: 11 amino acids. CDR3 in DNA: TGCAGCGTTGAACAGGGGCCTGGCTACACCTTC. It translates to CSVEQGPGYTF.

The genes are TRBV9 and TRBJ2-7; 10 nucleotides align to TRBD2. CDR1 SGDLS and CDR2 YYNGEE come from the germline V gene. Trimming removed 1 base from V and 7 bases from J; junction bases left unmatched: 5. The CDR3 is 14 residues long. The CDR3 DNA follows: TGTGCCAGCAGCGTATGGACTAGCGGTAGGGAGCAGTACTTC. It is translated as CASSVWTSGREQYF.

The chain couples TRBV14 to TRBJ1-4, with a possible D match to TRBD1 (6 bases). Germline V gives CDR1 SGHDN, CDR2 FVKESK. The CDR3 runs to 15 residues. Trimming pared 5 bases from V and 7 bases from J, leaving 17 bases between. CDR3 residues: CASSILGGPSEKLFF. The DNA of the CDR3 is TGTGCCAGCAGCATTCTAGGGGGACCGAGTGAAAAACTGTTTTTT.

This chain uses TRBV19 with TRBJ1-5, with D maybe TRBD1 (5 bases). With 1 base removed from V and 6 bases from J, the gap between germline ends came to 13 bases. The CDR3 runs to 15 residues. Germline V CDR1 and CDR2: LNHDA, SQIVND (reference sequence). The CDR3 bases are TGTGCCAGTAGTATAGCTGGCAGGGTTGGTCAGCCCCAGCATTTT. Translation gives CASSIAGRVGQPQHF.

This clone was seen once. The gene calls are TRBV11-2 and TRBJ1-1; D is ambiguous. The V and J ends lost 5 bases and 3 bases respectively, with 13 bases between them. The germline V gene encodes CDR1 SGHAT and CDR2 FQNNGV. The CDR3 is made up of 14 amino acids. The CDR3 here is CASSQEWRDTEAFF. The CDR3 coding sequence is TGTGCCAGCAGCCAAGAGTGGCGGGACACTGAAGCTTTCTTT.

V gene TRBV6-5 combines with J gene TRBJ2-5, with D perhaps matching TRBD1 (5 bases). V was shortened by 5 bases and J by 5 bases, with 12 bases between the two germline ends. The germline CDR1 and CDR2 sequences are MNHEY and SVGAGI. The CDR3 has 13 amino acids. The CDR3 sequence: CASSRQIGETQYF. Written as DNA, the CDR3 is TGTGCCAGCAGTCGACAGATTGGGGAGACCCAGTACTTC.

V is TRBV18 and J is TRBJ1-5, with TRBD1 as a possible D gene (6 bases). This CDR3 comprises 15 residues. CDR1 and CDR2 from the germline V gene are KGHSH and LQKENI. V was shortened by 3 bases and J by 3 bases, with 12 bases between the two germline ends. The CDR3 coding sequence is TGTGCCAGCTCACCCGTGGACAGTATCAATCAGCCCCAGCATTTT. It translates to CASSPVDSINQPQHF.

V usage is TRBV7-2 and J usage is TRBJ2-2, with 9 bases that match TRBD1. This CDR3 is 14 amino acids long. V shed 7 bases and J 7 bases; nucleotides not matched to a gene: 7. Germline V gene lookup returns CDR1 SGHTA and CDR2 FQGNSA. CDR3 loop: CASNQQGAGGELFF. The CDR3 bases are TGTGCCAGCAACCAACAGGGGGCGGGCGGGGAGCTGTTTTTT.